The TCR beta chain described here comes from a study of blood T cell repertoires in COVID-19. Background on the study: Researchers got acute and convalescent COVID-19 samples from the United States, Italy and Spain. PBMCs, B-cell-depleted T cells, or T cells provided the cDNA or gDNA that made up the material.

Original data processing: It was from reference gene primer amplification that nucleated cell counts were estimated. Libraries were prepared by immunoSEQ multiplex PCR; TCRdb keeps only in-frame clonotypes and omits some of them. V, J and clone size reflect that table, while D and trimming were determined from the DNA. Among about 79,000 clones listed, about 89% were seen once. Germline assignment: CDR1 MRHNA and CDR2 SNTAGT. Trimming removed 2 bases from V and 5 bases from J, with 9 bases in between. The CDR3 has 13 residues. The sequenced sample was peripheral blood. The TCR originated in a man between 65 and 85 years old with active or convalescent COVID-19. This chain joins TRBV6-4 and TRBJ1-1; D is unclear. The CDR3 sequence is CASSDPIQTEAFF. As DNA, the CDR3 is TGTGCCAGCAGTGACCCAATTCAGACTGAAGCTTTCTTT.